This T cell receptor beta chain is from a study of PD-1 blockade in classical Hodgkin lymphoma. Notes on the study in general: Complete responders entered with baseline diversity on par with newly diagnosed patients, the results showed. Excluded were patients who started nivolumab under 1 year after ASCT, a group that had lower diversity. Baseline TCR diversity was reportedly lower in newly diagnosed patients than in healthy donors. It was reported as lower still in relapsed/refractory patients.

Using immunoSEQ multiplex PCR, the repertoire was profiled, and TCRdb retains in-frame clones only, with some absent. The top ten clones hold around a third of a sample with roughly 28,000 clones, approximately 80% of them seen once. This clone was recorded once. No antigen is known for it. All the patients suffered relapse after autologous stem cell transplantation, and brentuximab vedotin exposure differed. The sample was peripheral blood mononuclear cells (PBMCs), taken before the second cycle of nivolumab. This receptor was identified in a human donor with classical Hodgkin lymphoma.

The CDR3 spells CASSFLGGDGYNEQFF. In DNA, the CDR3 is TGTGCCAGCAGCTTTCTTGGGGGCGATGGCTACAATGAGCAGTTCTTC. The chain links TRBV5-8 to TRBJ2-1; TRBD1 might be the D (6 bases). Germline V CDR1 and CDR2: SGHTS, YDEGEE. This CDR3 spans 16 amino acids. V was shortened by 2 bases and J by 3 bases, with 15 bases between the two germline ends.